The 25 T cell receptor beta chains in this list originate from one sample, sequenced in a study of T cell responses to AZD1222 COVID-19 vaccine. The table came from immunoSEQ multiplex PCR; TCRdb's copy has only in-frame clones and leaves some out. The table has 100,000 to 120,000 clones, about 94% seen once. Sample: peripheral blood, taken 28 days after the second AZD1222 dose. Every receptor here comes from an adult who received the AZD1222 COVID-19 vaccine.

This clone occurred once. The chain couples TRBV10-1 to TRBJ1-5; D ambiguous. Germline assignment: CDR1 WNHNN and CDR2 SYGVQD (reference sequence). The V gene lost 4 bases and the J gene lost 0 bases, with 10 bases spanning the gap. This CDR3 has 15 residues. CDR3 nucleotide sequence: TGCGCCAGCAGTGGACTGGTCAATAGCAATCAGCCCCAGCATTTT. Its translation is CASSGLVNSNQPQHF.

V usage is TRBV6-6 and J usage is TRBJ2-7, with 10 bases identical to TRBD2. The germline V gene has CDR1 MNHNY and CDR2 SVGAGI (reference sequence). The CDR3 is 16 amino acids. Trimming cost V 2 bases and J 2 bases; bases outside gene matches: 6. The CDR3 here is CASSYPGLAEPYEQYF. The CDR3 nucleotides are TGTGCCAGCAGTTACCCCGGACTAGCGGAACCCTACGAGCAGTACTTC.

The chain uses TRBV7-9 and TRBJ1-1; 7 positions agree with TRBD1. The J segment lost 8 bases and the V segment lost 0 bases, leaving 3 bases of the junction unmatched. Germline CDR1 SEHNR, CDR2 FQNEAQ (reference sequence). This CDR3 contains 13 residues. Written as DNA, the CDR3 is TGTGCCAGCAGCTTAGCGCTCAGGGGGGAAGCTTTCTTT. It translates to CASSLALRGEAFF.

This clone was recorded only once. The V call is TRBV7-8, the J call TRBJ1-1; D is possibly TRBD1 (6 bases). Trimming took 2 bases from V and 6 from J, leaving 13 bases between them. The CDR3 length is 14 residues. Germline lookup yields CDR1 SGHVS and CDR2 FQNEAQ. The CDR3 sequence is CASSLSQGWAEAFF. The DNA for the CDR3 is TGTGCCAGCAGCTTATCCCAGGGGTGGGCTGAAGCTTTCTTT.

Worth noting for this clone: The junction differs from germline at one of its ends, possibly a read error. The chain has TRBV2 and TRBJ2-7; no clear D gene. Germline lookup yields CDR1 SNHLY and CDR2 FYNNEI. The CDR3 has 13 amino acids. The CDR3 bases are TGTGCCAGCAGTGACTATTTGAAGGGTCGTGCACGTTTC. Protein: CASSDYLKGRARF.

The chain joins TRBV27 to TRBJ1-5; the match to TRBD1 covers 7 bases. CDR1 is MNHEY and CDR2 is SMNVEV in the germline V gene (reference sequence). J was trimmed by 2 bases and V by 8 bases; bases with no gene match: 6. This CDR3 has 14 amino acids. CDR3 region: CASRPQGGNQPQHF. The CDR3 nucleotides are TGTGCCAGCCGTCCTCAGGGGGGCAATCAGCCCCAGCATTTT.

The chain carries TRBV25-1 and TRBJ1-6; the match to TRBD1 covers 10 bases. This CDR3 region has 14 residues. In germline, CDR1 is MGHDK, CDR2 SYGVNS. The V segment lost 6 bases and the J segment 7 bases; nucleotides outside the gene matches: 3. The CDR3 coding sequence is TGTGCCAGCAGGGGGACAGGGGAGAATTCACCCCTCCACTTT. This sequence encodes CASRGTGENSPLHF. The full variable domain, rest sourced from reference TRBV25-1 and TRBJ1-6, is EADIYQTPRYLVIGTGKKITLECSQTMGHDKMYWYQQDPGMELHLIHYSYGVNSTEKGDLSSESTVSRIRTEHFPLTLESARPSHTSQYLCASRGTGENSPLHFGNGTRLTVT.

The genes are TRBV6-1 and TRBJ1-5; D remains ambiguous. V lost 1 base and J lost 4, with 14 bases in between. The CDR3 loop spans 16 amino acids. Germline loops: CDR1 MNHNS, CDR2 SASEGT. The CDR3 sequence: CASSEVLAAANQPQHF. DNA for the CDR3: TGTGCCAGCAGTGAAGTTCTTGCGGCAGCAAATCAGCCCCAGCATTTT.

CDR3: CASSLDRGFYSPLHF. In DNA, the CDR3 is TGTGCCAGCAGCTTAGACAGGGGATTTTATTCACCCCTCCACTTT. This sequence joins TRBV5-4 and TRBJ1-6; 8 positions match TRBD1. This CDR3 is 15 amino acids long. After removal of 2 bases from V and 8 bases from J, the junction contained 6 bases not matched to a gene. Germline V gene lookup returns CDR1 SGHNT and CDR2 YYREEE (reference sequence).

The CDR3 DNA reads TGTGCCAGCAGTGAAGCGCTGGGGTATAATTCACCCCTCCACTTT. This encodes CASSEALGYNSPLHF. The rearrangement links TRBV2 to TRBJ1-6, with D unresolved. This CDR3 has 15 amino acids. Trimming left V 0 bases short and J 4 bases short, with 7 bases between. The V gene's germline CDR1 is SNHLY and CDR2 FYNNEI.

CDR3 nucleotides: TGTGCCAGCAGGAGGACGTCTGGAAACACCATATATTTT. It codes for CASRRTSGNTIYF. The chain uses TRBV27 and TRBJ1-3; D is uncertain. Germline CDR1 reads MNHEY; CDR2 reads SMNVEV (reference sequence). The CDR3 consists of 13 residues. Deletions cut 6 bases from V and 1 base from J, with 7 bases between.

The chain combines TRBV6-5 with TRBJ1-2, with 7 bases that match TRBD1. V was clipped by 2 bases and J by 8 bases; unmatched bases: 11. CDR3 length: 15 amino acids. Per germline, CDR1 MNHEY and CDR2 SVGAGI. The CDR3 reads CASSYPRTGVWGYTF. The CDR3 region has the DNA TGTGCCAGCAGTTACCCCCGGACAGGCGTCTGGGGCTACACCTTC.

The chain employs TRBV7-2 and TRBJ2-1, with TRBD2 matching over 10 bases. From germline, CDR1 is SGHTA and CDR2 FQGNSA. The V segment lost 8 bases and the J segment 3 bases; nucleotides outside the gene matches: 4. The CDR3 loop spans 14 amino acids. The DNA of the CDR3 is TGTGCCAGCCGGGCTAGCGGGAGCTACAATGAGCAGTTCTTC. The encoded protein is CASRASGSYNEQFF.

This clone was counted only a few times. The V gene is TRBV29-1, the J gene TRBJ2-2; D not resolved. CDR1 and CDR2 (germline): SQVTM, ANQGSEA. The CDR3 extends over 15 amino acids. V was trimmed by 5 bases and J by 1 base, leaving 14 bases between them. The CDR3 DNA is TGCAGCGTTATTGGTCTGGGGATGAACACCGGGGAGCTGTTTTTT. This codes for CSVIGLGMNTGELFF.

The chain joins TRBV14 to TRBJ2-1; 7 positions agree with TRBD1. Germline CDR1 and CDR2: SGHDN and FVKESK. The CDR3 sequence is 16 residues long. After removal of 3 bases from V and 8 bases from J, the junction contained 13 bases not matched to a gene. This CDR3 is CASSHSVRGPLDEQFF. CDR3 coding DNA: TGTGCCAGCAGCCACAGTGTGAGGGGGCCATTGGATGAGCAGTTCTTC. The whole variable domain, filled in from reference TRBV14 and TRBJ2-1, reads EAGVTQFPSHSVIEKGQTVTLRCDPISGHDNLYWYRRVMGKEIKFLLHFVKESKQDESGMPNNRFLAERTGGTYSTLKVQPAELEDSGVYFCASSHSVRGPLDEQFFGPGTRLTVL.

The J gene is TRBJ1-4, the V gene TRBV20-1; D gene unclear. Germline V gene data show CDR1 as DFQATT and CDR2 as SNEGSKA (reference sequence). This CDR3 comprises 11 residues. V was cut by 4 bases and J by 7 bases, with 7 bases left in between. The CDR3 nucleotides read TGCAGTGCTAACTTTGGTGAAAAACTGTTTTTT. Amino acid sequence: CSANFGEKLFF.

The V gene is TRBV18, the J gene TRBJ2-2, with D perhaps TRBD2 (6 bases). Germline values: CDR1 KGHSH, CDR2 LQKENI. The V gene lost 3 bases and the J gene lost 5 bases, with 19 bases spanning the gap. The CDR3 contains 17 residues. The CDR3 sequence is CASSPDGGGPRTGELFF. As DNA, the CDR3 is TGTGCCAGCTCACCCGACGGAGGAGGGCCGAGGACCGGGGAGCTGTTTTTT.

This chain connects TRBV5-1 to TRBJ2-7; 7 nucleotides line up with TRBD2. The CDR3 loop spans 15 amino acids. Looked up from germline, CDR1 is SGHRS and CDR2 is YFSETQ. Trimming cost V 0 bases and J 3 bases; bases outside gene matches: 6. Here the CDR3 reads CASSLVAGEGYEQYF. CDR3 coding DNA: TGCGCCAGCAGCTTGGTTGCGGGAGAAGGCTACGAGCAGTACTTC.

This clone was seen a single time. The chain employs TRBV19 and TRBJ1-5; D is perhaps TRBD1 (5 bases). Trimming took off 4 bases at V and 6 bases at J, with 7 bases between the two ends. Per the germline V gene, CDR1 is LNHDA and CDR2 is SQIVND (reference sequence). This CDR3 region has 12 residues. The CDR3 region is CASSSGGQPQHF. CDR3 coding DNA: TGTGCCAGTAGTAGTGGGGGTCAGCCCCAGCATTTT. Combining the CDR3 with reference TRBV19 and TRBJ1-5 gives the whole variable domain DGGITQSPKYLFRKEGQNVTLSCEQNLNHDAMYWYRQDPGQGLRLIYYSQIVNDFQKGDIAEGYSVSREKKESFPLTVTSAQKNPTAFYLCASSSGGQPQHFGDGTRLSIL.

The genes are TRBV6-5 and TRBJ1-6, with a possible D match to TRBD1 (6 bases). Germline V lookup: CDR1 MNHEY, CDR2 SVGAGI. V was trimmed by 7 bases and J by 7 bases, leaving 17 bases between them. The CDR3 has 15 residues. The CDR3 DNA sequence: TGTGCCAGCACCTTGGGGGGGCGCGTAAATTCACCCCTCCACTTT. It codes for CASTLGGRVNSPLHF.

The chain couples TRBV5-4 to TRBJ2-2, with D unresolved. V lost 4 bases and J 0 bases, leaving 7 bases between the germline ends. Germline CDR1 SGHNT, CDR2 YYREEE (reference sequence). This CDR3 is 14 amino acids long. The DNA for the CDR3 is TGTGCCAGCAGCACTCTGGCGAACACCGGGGAGCTGTTTTTT. The encoded protein is CASSTLANTGELFF.

In this sample, this clone turned up once. The rearrangement links TRBV20-1 to TRBJ1-2; 7 nucleotides match TRBD1. V lost 6 bases and J lost 7; bases outside the gene matches: 5. Germline V gene data show CDR1 as DFQATT and CDR2 as SNEGSKA (reference sequence). This CDR3 is built from 11 residues. The DNA for the CDR3 is TGCAGTGCCCAGGGGGGGTCTGGCTACACCTTC. It translates to CSAQGGSGYTF.

The chain links TRBV6-5 to TRBJ2-7, with D perhaps matching TRBD1 (6 bases). The CDR3 sequence is 14 residues long. In germline, CDR1 is MNHEY, CDR2 SVGAGI. Trimming stripped 7 bases from V and 2 bases from J, with 15 bases between. The CDR3 region is CASTAWGQAYEQYF. In nucleotides, the CDR3 is TGTGCCAGCACGGCTTGGGGGCAGGCCTACGAGCAGTACTTC.

V gene TRBV27 combines with J gene TRBJ2-7; TRBD1 aligns across 10 bases. Looked up from germline, CDR1 is MNHEY and CDR2 is SMNVEV (reference sequence). V lost 1 base and J lost 5; bases outside the gene matches: 5. The CDR3 is made up of 15 amino acids. The CDR3 DNA sequence: TGTGCCAGCAGTTTATTTTCCGGGACAGGGGACGAGCAGTACTTC. It yields the protein CASSLFSGTGDEQYF.

The chain joins TRBV5-1 to TRBJ2-7, with TRBD1 as a possible D gene (6 bases). The CDR3 contains 13 residues. Trimming cost V 4 bases and J 8 bases, with 16 bases left between them. Germline CDR1 SGHRS, CDR2 YFSETQ. CDR3 residues: CASSPGEDLKQYF. CDR3 in DNA: TGCGCCAGCAGCCCAGGGGAAGATCTCAAGCAGTACTTC.